What follows are 27 T cell receptor beta chains derived from one specimen sequenced in a study of cytomegalovirus exposure and HLA in healthy donors. This PCR relied on a set of 60 Vbeta primers and 13 Jbeta primers. Method: immunoSEQ multiplex PCR; TCRdb's copy keeps in-frame clones and lacks some. The data contain over 100,000 clones, roughly 80% of them singletons. The sample was PBMCs. These receptors originate from a man aged 25 to 40 in good health and CMV-seropositive.

About this clone itself: At the DNA level, this CDR3 is encoded by other sequences in the same sample as well. This chain joins TRBV20-1 and TRBJ2-5; D is ambiguous. Between the trimmed V and J ends, which lost 6 bases and 5 bases, there was a span of 10 bases. There are 11 residues in the CDR3. In germline, CDR1 is DFQATT, CDR2 SNEGSKA (reference sequence). The CDR3 bases are TGCAGTGCGAGACCTCTGGAGACCCAGTACTTC. Protein product: CSARPLETQYF.

J is TRBJ1-2 and V is TRBV10-3; TRBD1 matches at 8 bases. The J segment lost 7 bases and the V segment lost 5 bases, leaving 9 bases of the junction unmatched. The CDR3 is 14 amino acids. From germline, CDR1 is ENHRY and CDR2 SYGVKD. CDR3 sequence reads: CAISLDRGISGYTF. The CDR3 DNA sequence: TGTGCCATCAGTCTAGACAGGGGAATATCTGGCTACACCTTC.

This clone was seen once. The chain combines TRBV5-1 with TRBJ1-4; D is uncertain. Germline CDR1 SGHRS, CDR2 YFSETQ. Deletions cut 3 bases from V and 3 bases from J, with 6 bases between. This CDR3 has 13 amino acids. The CDR3 DNA follows: TGCGCCAGCAGCTGGGCCCCTAATGAAAAACTGTTTTTT. It codes for CASSWAPNEKLFF.

DNA of the CDR3: TGTGCCAGCAGCTTAGAGATGACTAGCGGGGTCTACGAGCAGTACTTC. This sequence encodes CASSLEMTSGVYEQYF. V and J are TRBV11-2 and TRBJ2-7; 11 bases fit TRBD2. CDR3 size: 16 residues. The junction had 4 bases not matched to a gene; V was cut back by 0 bases and J by 3 bases. Germline values: CDR1 SGHAT, CDR2 FQNNGV.

The chain carries TRBV7-7 and TRBJ1-2; TRBD1 matches at 11 bases. V lost 5 bases, J lost 8 bases, and 7 bases stayed unmatched. The CDR3 extends over 14 amino acids. Per germline, CDR1 SSHAT and CDR2 FNYEAQ (reference sequence). The CDR3 reads CASSLGQGARGYTF. CDR3 nucleotide sequence: TGTGCCAGCAGCCTCGGACAGGGGGCGAGGGGCTACACCTTC.

The chain recombines TRBV11-3 with TRBJ1-2; D gene unclear. In germline, CDR1 is SGHNT, CDR2 YENEEA. V was pared by 1 base and J by 6 bases, with 15 bases between. The CDR3 covers 15 residues. CDR3 region: CASSLGPPGGDGYTF. As DNA, the CDR3 is TGTGCCAGCAGCTTAGGTCCGCCGGGAGGAGATGGCTACACCTTC. Combining the CDR3 with reference TRBV11-3 and TRBJ1-2 gives the whole variable domain EAGVVQSPRYKIIEKKQPVAFWCNPISGHNTLYWYLQNLGQGPELLIRYENEEAVDDSQLPKDRFSAERLKGVDSTLKIQPAELGDSAVYLCASSLGPPGGDGYTFGSGTRLTVV.

V is TRBV14 and J is TRBJ2-1; D may be TRBD2 (5 bases). The CDR3 runs to 12 residues. V lost 1 base and J 12 bases, leaving 10 bases between the germline ends. CDR1 and CDR2 (germline): SGHDN, FVKESK. The CDR3 coding sequence is TGTGCCAGCAGCCAAGGGTCGCTAGCGCAGTTCTTC. Translated, it gives CASSQGSLAQFF.

The chain links TRBV5-1 to TRBJ2-7, with TRBD1 identical over 9 bases. Germline V gene sequence: CDR1 SGHRS, CDR2 YFSETQ. The CDR3 has 13 amino acids. In nucleotides, the CDR3 is TGCGCCAGCAGCTTGGGAGGACAGGGGTGGATGGACGTC. This encodes CASSLGGQGWMDV.

The chain employs TRBV19 and TRBJ1-1, with a weak D call TRBD1 (6 bases). Per the germline V gene, CDR1 is LNHDA and CDR2 is SQIVND (reference sequence). The V end lost 1 base, the J end lost 6 bases, and 12 bases lay between the germline ends. The CDR3 spans 14 residues. CDR3 DNA: TGTGCCAGTAGTATAGTACCGACAGGTTCTGAAGCTTTCTTT. Protein product: CASSIVPTGSEAFF.

This clone was recorded once. The rearrangement joins TRBV6-1 to TRBJ2-7; the match to TRBD1 covers 9 bases. CDR3 length: 13 amino acids. Germline V gene data show CDR1 as MNHNS and CDR2 as SASEGT. V lost 5 bases and J lost 3; bases outside the gene matches: 2. CDR3 nucleotide sequence: TGTGCCAGCAGTTGGGGACAGGGCTACGAGCAGTACGTC. Protein: CASSWGQGYEQYV.

The chain joins TRBV10-1 to TRBJ2-3, with 8 bases that match TRBD1. V was clipped by 3 bases and J by 1 base; unmatched bases: 9. Looked up from germline, CDR1 is WNHNN and CDR2 is SYGVQD (reference sequence). The CDR3 contains 17 residues. CDR3 residues: CASSDPLGQDRTDTQYF. In nucleotides, the CDR3 is TGCGCCAGCAGTGATCCCTTGGGACAGGATCGCACAGATACGCAGTATTTT.

V usage is TRBV6-1 and J usage is TRBJ2-5; TRBD2 agrees at 11 bases. Trimming took 1 base from V and 5 from J; bases not matched to a gene: 9. The CDR3 totals 17 residues. CDR1 and CDR2 from the germline V gene are MNHNS and SASEGT. CDR3 in amino acids: CASSEGRTSGHYETQYF. Here the CDR3 DNA reads TGTGCCAGCAGTGAAGGACGGACTAGCGGGCATTACGAGACCCAGTACTTC.

The chain joins TRBV11-3 to TRBJ2-1; D is uncertain. The CDR3 runs to 13 residues. CDR1 SGHNT and CDR2 YENEEA come from the germline V gene. V was trimmed by 2 bases and J by 6 bases, leaving 8 bases between them. Here the CDR3 reads CASSLPASNEQFF. DNA for the CDR3: TGTGCCAGCAGCTTACCGGCTAGCAATGAGCAGTTCTTC.

In DNA, the CDR3 is TGTGCCAGCAGCCAATCCCGGGGCGGGAAGACTGAAGCTTTCTTT. It yields the protein CASSQSRGGKTEAFF. V gene TRBV14 combines with J gene TRBJ1-1, with D maybe TRBD1 (5 bases). This CDR3 has 15 residues. Trimming shortened V by 2 bases and J by 5 bases, and 15 bases separated the two germline ends. The germline CDR1 and CDR2 sequences are SGHDN and FVKESK.

The chain uses TRBV10-3 and TRBJ1-4; 9 positions agree with TRBD1. J was trimmed by 7 bases and V by 6 bases; bases with no gene match: 3. Germline lookup yields CDR1 ENHRY and CDR2 SYGVKD. The CDR3 spans 13 residues. The CDR3 region has the DNA TGTGCCATCAGCCGGGACAGGGCTGAAAAACTGTTTTTT. Translation gives CAISRDRAEKLFF.

This chain joins TRBV29-1 and TRBJ1-1; D is possibly TRBD1 (5 bases). The CDR3 covers 11 residues. Germline V gene data show CDR1 as SQVTM and CDR2 as ANQGSEA. Trimming stripped 7 bases from V and 11 bases from J, with 17 bases between. This CDR3 is CSANEGGVAFF. Written as DNA, the CDR3 is TGCAGCGCGAACGAAGGAGGGGTCGCTTTCTTT.

The chain has TRBV10-1 and TRBJ1-1; TRBD1 aligns across 7 bases. V gave up 5 bases and J gave up 1 base; unmatched junction bases: 1. Germline CDR1 WNHNN, CDR2 SYGVQD (reference sequence). The CDR3 consists of 13 residues. The CDR3 here is CASSRTGNTEAFF. The DNA for the CDR3 is TGCGCCAGCAGTAGGACAGGGAACACTGAAGCTTTCTTT.

This clone is a singleton in its sample. The chain joins TRBV5-1 to TRBJ2-5; 7 positions match TRBD1. With the DNA end fitting TRBJ2-7 better, the J assignment may be wrong. Germline lookup yields CDR1 SGHRS and CDR2 YFSETQ. CDR3 length: 13 residues. The CDR3 protein is CASSEDRTYEQYF. The CDR3 DNA is TGCGCCAGCAGCGAGGACAGGACCTACGAGCAGTACTTC.

The chain is built from TRBV5-1 and TRBJ1-1; 7 bases line up with TRBD1. Trimming at V came to 0 bases and at J to 4 bases, leaving 6 bases not matched to a gene. The CDR3 runs 15 residues. From germline, CDR1 is SGHRS and CDR2 YFSETQ. CDR3 DNA sequence: TGCGCCAGCAGCTTGGCCGAAGGGGGCGGCACTGAAGCTTTCTTT. Its translation is CASSLAEGGGTEAFF.

The V call is TRBV29-1, the J call TRBJ2-3, with 15 bases lining up with TRBD2. The CDR3 length is 15 residues. The germline V gene encodes CDR1 SQVTM and CDR2 ANQGSEA. V lost 7 bases, J lost 4 bases, and 6 bases stayed unmatched. Written as DNA, the CDR3 is TGCAGCGCTGGACTAGCGGGGGGGCAGGCAGATACGCAGTATTTT. This codes for CSAGLAGGQADTQYF.

V gene TRBV5-1 combines with J gene TRBJ1-1, with D possibly being TRBD1 (5 bases). V was cut by 3 bases and J by 1 base, with 13 bases left in between. The CDR3 spans 15 residues. CDR1 and CDR2 (germline): SGHRS, YFSETQ. The CDR3 loop is CASSSPRQGNTEAFF. The CDR3 DNA sequence: TGCGCCAGCAGCTCCCCCCGGCAGGGGAACACTGAAGCTTTCTTT.

The sample holds one count of this clone. The rearrangement uses TRBV6-1 and TRBJ2-7; tentative D call: TRBD2 (5 bases). Deletions cut 6 bases from V and 0 bases from J, with 15 bases between. The CDR3 is 15 residues long. Germline V gene data show CDR1 as MNHNS and CDR2 as SASEGT. CDR3 sequence reads: CASSLGSSGSYEQYF. The CDR3 DNA follows: TGTGCCAGCAGCCTAGGGAGTTCAGGCTCCTACGAGCAGTACTTC.

This clone showed up just a few times. The rearrangement joins TRBV28 to TRBJ1-4; no clear D. Trimming shortened V by 2 bases and J by 5 bases, and 3 bases separated the two germline ends. The V gene's germline CDR1 is MDHEN and CDR2 SYDVKM. CDR3 length: 12 amino acids. The DNA of the CDR3 is TGTGCCAGCAGTTTACGGAATGAAAAACTGTTTTTT. Translation gives CASSLRNEKLFF.

The sample holds one count of this clone. The CDR3 region has the DNA TGTGCCAGCAGCTTGGGACAGAATAATGAAAAACTGTTTTTT. It encodes CASSLGQNNEKLFF. J is TRBJ1-4 and V is TRBV5-4; a weak D match, TRBD1 (5 bases). Germline V lookup: CDR1 SGHNT, CDR2 YYREEE (reference sequence). CDR3 length: 14 amino acids. The V gene lost 0 bases and the J gene lost 4 bases, with 7 bases spanning the gap. The full variable domain, with the rest looked up from reference TRBV5-4 and TRBJ1-4, is ETGVTQSPTHLIKTRGQQVTLRCSSQSGHNTVSWYQQALGQGPQFIFQYYREEENGRGNFPPRFSGLQFPNYSSELNVNALELDDSALYLCASSLGQNNEKLFFGSGTQLSVL.

The CDR3 loop is CASSLQGKETQYF. The CDR3 nucleotides read TGTGCCAGCAGCCTACAGGGGAAAGAGACCCAGTACTTC. V is TRBV5-5 and J is TRBJ2-5, with 7 bases fitting TRBD1. Trimming removed 4 bases from V and 3 bases from J; junction bases left unmatched: 3. The germline V gene has CDR1 SGHKS and CDR2 YYEKEE (reference sequence). This CDR3 has 13 amino acids.

J is TRBJ1-2 and V is TRBV18; the D gene is possibly TRBD1 (5 bases). CDR1 and CDR2 from the germline V gene are KGHSH and LQKENI. The length of the CDR3 is 13 residues. Trimming removed 3 bases from V and 6 bases from J, with 11 bases in between. The CDR3 spells CASSPRGYDGYTF. CDR3 DNA sequence: TGTGCCAGCTCACCTCGGGGGTATGATGGCTACACCTTC.

The rearrangement links TRBV11-3 to TRBJ2-5; TRBD1 is a possible D gene (7 bases). Looked up from germline, CDR1 is SGHNT and CDR2 is YENEEA. The V gene lost 0 bases and the J gene lost 7 bases, with 18 bases spanning the gap. This CDR3 has 16 residues. CDR3 nucleotide sequence: TGTGCCAGCAGCTTAGAGCGGGACAGTCGAGGCGCGACCCAGTACTTC. Translation gives CASSLERDSRGATQYF. The whole variable domain, remainder taken from reference TRBV11-3 and TRBJ2-5, is EAGVVQSPRYKIIEKKQPVAFWCNPISGHNTLYWYLQNLGQGPELLIRYENEEAVDDSQLPKDRFSAERLKGVDSTLKIQPAELGDSAVYLCASSLERDSRGATQYFGPGTRLLVL.